One sample yielded the 4 T cell receptor beta chains listed below, sequenced in a study of vaccination and CD4 T cells after COVID-19. No antigen is known for these receptors. As for treatment: roughly ten-day PBMC culture with coronavirus spike peptide pools or control peptides (ViraFEST assay). Samples of CD4+ T cells were obtained from the unexposed donor before the COVID-19 pandemic (2011-2018). Scientists ran DNA taken from cultured CD4+ T cells through the Oncomine TCR Beta short-read assay for sequencing. From CD4+ T cells that had been cultured, genomic DNA was extracted. Via MiXCR, TCRdb re-called the PCR reads, giving one row per CDR3 protein. Of more than 10,000 distinct CDR3 sequences listed, about a third are singletons. The material sequenced was CD4+ T cells from blood, cultured in vitro. The receptor source for this set is a human donor in good health.

The chain joins TRBV6-2 or TRBV6-3 to TRBJ2-2; TRBD2 matches at 9 bases. The length of the CDR3 is 14 residues. J lost 4 bases, V lost 6 bases, and 3 bases had no gene match. Germline V CDR1 and CDR2: MNHEY, SVGEGT. The CDR3 region has the DNA TGTGCCAGCAGGGTTAGCGGGAGCACCGGGGAGCTGTTTTTT. This encodes CASRVSGSTGELFF.

V gene TRBV19 combines with J gene TRBJ2-5; D is unclear. V lost 3 bases, J lost 1 base, and 9 bases lay in between. The V gene's germline CDR1 is LNHDA and CDR2 SQIVND (reference sequence). The CDR3 totals 14 residues. CDR3 sequence (DNA): TGTGCCAGTAGTATTTCACCGACCCAAGAGACCCAGTACTTC. Protein sequence: CASSISPTQETQYF. The whole variable domain, filled in from reference TRBV19 and TRBJ2-5, reads DGGITQSPKYLFRKEGQNVTLSCEQNLNHDAMYWYRQDPGQGLRLIYYSQIVNDFQKGDIAEGYSVSREKKESFPLTVTSAQKNPTAFYLCASSISPTQETQYFGPGTRLLVL.

This chain links TRBV24-1 with TRBJ1-5; D perhaps matches TRBD1 (5 bases). The CDR3 runs to 15 residues. V lost 7 bases and J 2 bases, leaving 14 bases between the germline ends. Germline V gene sequence: CDR1 KGHDR, CDR2 SFDVKD. The CDR3 nucleotides are TGTGCCACCAGGGGGGAGGGCTTGGGCAATCAGCCCCAGCATTTT. Its protein is CATRGEGLGNQPQHF.

The chain is built from TRBV20-1 and TRBJ1-1; D is possibly TRBD1 (6 bases). Germline assignment: CDR1 DFQATT and CDR2 SNEGSKA (reference sequence). V gave up 6 bases and J gave up 5 bases, with 13 bases separating them. This CDR3 region has 12 residues. The CDR3 DNA follows: TGCAGTGCCACCCAGGGGCTAACTGAAGCTTTCTTT. Translated, it gives CSATQGLTEAFF.